This T cell receptor (beta chain) was retrieved from a study of control samples from healthy donors and cancer patients (dated by TCRdb to 2018 to 2020). The receptor library was made with the immunoSEQ multiplex PCR assay. In TCRdb, the immuneACCESS table is reduced to in-frame sequences with V and J assigned. These tables do not hold every clone; where another copy was compared, an unresolved V gene accounts for under half, and the others remain unexplained. Here the sample has about 160,000 clones; around 95% occur a single time. Together, the top ten hold over 4% of the sample. Notes on this clone: Its antigen is unknown. No base quality information exists; no much larger clone differs at one position.

CDR1 and CDR2 (MNHEY, SMNVEV) derive from the germline V gene (reference sequence). A distance of 0 bases separates the germline ends of V and J, which lose 3 bases and 3 bases respectively. The CDR3 runs 12 amino acids, cysteine and phenylalanine included. Only the CDR3 DNA is retained, 36 bases long and in frame from the first base. The rearrangement combines TRBV27 with TRBJ1-6, with the D gene call left open. Sequencing was carried out using blood. This clonotype was obtained from an older woman in good health. The CDR3 reads CASSFYNSPLHF. The DNA reads as follows: TGTGCCAGCAGTTTCTATAATTCACCCCTCCACTTT.